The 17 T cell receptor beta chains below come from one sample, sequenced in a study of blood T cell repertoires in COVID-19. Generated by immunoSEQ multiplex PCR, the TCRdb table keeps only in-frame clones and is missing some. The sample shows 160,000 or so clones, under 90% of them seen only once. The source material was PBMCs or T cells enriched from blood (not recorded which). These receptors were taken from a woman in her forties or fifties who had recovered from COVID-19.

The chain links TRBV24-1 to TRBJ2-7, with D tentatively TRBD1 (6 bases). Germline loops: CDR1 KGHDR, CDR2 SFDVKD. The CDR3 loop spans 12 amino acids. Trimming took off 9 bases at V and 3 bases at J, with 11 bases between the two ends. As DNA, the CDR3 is TGTGCCACCGGAGGACAGTTCTACGAGCAGTACTTC. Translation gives CATGGQFYEQYF.

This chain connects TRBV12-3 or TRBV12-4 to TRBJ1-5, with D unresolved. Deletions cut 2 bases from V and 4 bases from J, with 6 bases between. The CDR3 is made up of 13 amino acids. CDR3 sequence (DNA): TGTGCCAGCAGTTTACAGTTTAATCAGCCCCAGCATTTT. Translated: CASSLQFNQPQHF.

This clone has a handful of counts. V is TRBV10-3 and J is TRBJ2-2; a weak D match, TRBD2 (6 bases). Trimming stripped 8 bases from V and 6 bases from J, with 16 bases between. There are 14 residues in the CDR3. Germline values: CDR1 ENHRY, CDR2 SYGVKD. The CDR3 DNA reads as TGTGCCATCTCCGGGACTCCCGACGCCGGGGAGCTGTTTTTT. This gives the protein CAISGTPDAGELFF.

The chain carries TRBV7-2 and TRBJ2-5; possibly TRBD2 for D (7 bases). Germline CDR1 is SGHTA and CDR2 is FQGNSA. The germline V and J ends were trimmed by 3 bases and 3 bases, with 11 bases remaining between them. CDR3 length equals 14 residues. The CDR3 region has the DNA TGTGCCAGCAGCTTCAAGGGGGGGGAAGAGACCCAGTACTTC. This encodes CASSFKGGEETQYF.

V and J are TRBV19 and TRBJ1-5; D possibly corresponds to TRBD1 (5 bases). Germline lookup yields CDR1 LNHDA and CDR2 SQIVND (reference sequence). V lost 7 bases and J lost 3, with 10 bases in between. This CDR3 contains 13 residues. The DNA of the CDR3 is TGTGCCAGTATGTTCAGGGACAATCAGCCCCAGCATTTT. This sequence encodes CASMFRDNQPQHF.

The CDR3 DNA follows: TGTGCCAGCTCACCAAGCTGGACAGGTTTTATCTACGAGCAGTACTTC. Protein product: CASSPSWTGFIYEQYF. J is TRBJ2-7 and V is TRBV18, with TRBD1 matching 7 bases. V was pared by 2 bases and J by 3 bases, with 10 bases of the junction left unmatched. Per the germline V gene, CDR1 is KGHSH and CDR2 is LQKENI. This CDR3 spans 16 amino acids.

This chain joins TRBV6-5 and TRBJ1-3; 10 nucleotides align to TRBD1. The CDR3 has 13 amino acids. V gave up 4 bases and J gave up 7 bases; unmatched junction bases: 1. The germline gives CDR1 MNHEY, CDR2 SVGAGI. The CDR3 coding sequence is TGTGCCAGCAGTTGGGGACAGGGGAACACCATATATTTT. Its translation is CASSWGQGNTIYF.

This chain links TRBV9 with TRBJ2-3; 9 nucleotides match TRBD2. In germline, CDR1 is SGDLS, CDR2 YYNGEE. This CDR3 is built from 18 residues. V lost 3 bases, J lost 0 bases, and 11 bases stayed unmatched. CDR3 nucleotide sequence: TGTGCCAGCAGCGCTGGGCTAGCGGGGCTCTCTAGCACAGATACGCAGTATTTT. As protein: CASSAGLAGLSSTDTQYF.

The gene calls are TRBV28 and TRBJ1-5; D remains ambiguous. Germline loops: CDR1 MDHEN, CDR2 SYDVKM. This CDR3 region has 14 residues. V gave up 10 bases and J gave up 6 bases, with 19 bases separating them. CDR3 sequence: CAICPTAASQPQHF. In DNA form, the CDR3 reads TGTGCCATCTGCCCTACAGCGGCTTCTCAGCCCCAGCATTTT.

CDR3 bases: TGCGCCAGCAGCCGGAGGGTAGCGGAACTGCCCTACGAGCAGTACTTC. Encoded protein: CASSRRVAELPYEQYF. The chain is built from TRBV4-3 and TRBJ2-7, with D maybe TRBD2 (6 bases). V gave up 4 bases and J gave up 2 bases, with 18 bases separating them. The germline CDR1 and CDR2 sequences are LGHNA and YSLEER. This CDR3 has 16 residues.

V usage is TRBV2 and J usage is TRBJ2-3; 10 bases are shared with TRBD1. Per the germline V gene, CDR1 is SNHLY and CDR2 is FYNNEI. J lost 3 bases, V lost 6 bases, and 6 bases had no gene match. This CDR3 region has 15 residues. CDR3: CASSADRGPTDTQYF. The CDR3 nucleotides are TGTGCCAGCAGCGCAGACAGGGGGCCGACAGATACGCAGTATTTT.

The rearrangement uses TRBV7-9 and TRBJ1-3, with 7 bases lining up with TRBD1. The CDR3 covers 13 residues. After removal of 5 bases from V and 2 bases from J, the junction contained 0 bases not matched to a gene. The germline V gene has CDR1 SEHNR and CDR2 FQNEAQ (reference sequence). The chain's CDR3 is CASSTGAGNTIYF. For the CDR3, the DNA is TGTGCCAGCAGCACAGGGGCTGGAAACACCATATATTTT.

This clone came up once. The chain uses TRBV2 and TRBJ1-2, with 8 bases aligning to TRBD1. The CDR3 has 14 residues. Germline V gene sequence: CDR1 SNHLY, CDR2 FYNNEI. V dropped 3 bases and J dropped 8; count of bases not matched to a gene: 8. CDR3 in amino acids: CASSEADRVKGYTF. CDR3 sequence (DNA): TGTGCCAGCAGTGAGGCGGACAGGGTGAAAGGCTACACCTTC. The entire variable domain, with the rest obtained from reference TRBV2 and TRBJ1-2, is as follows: EPEVTQTPSHQVTQMGQEVILRCVPISNHLYFYWYRQILGQKVEFLVSFYNNEISEKSEIFDDQFSVERPDGSNFTLKIRSTKLEDSAMYFCASSEADRVKGYTFGSGTRLTVV.

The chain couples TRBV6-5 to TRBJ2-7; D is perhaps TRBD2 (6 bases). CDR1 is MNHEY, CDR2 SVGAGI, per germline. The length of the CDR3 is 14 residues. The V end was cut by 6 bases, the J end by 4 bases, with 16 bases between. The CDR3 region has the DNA TGTGCCAGCAGACGGACGGGACTCCTATACGAGCAGTACTTC. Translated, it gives CASRRTGLLYEQYF.

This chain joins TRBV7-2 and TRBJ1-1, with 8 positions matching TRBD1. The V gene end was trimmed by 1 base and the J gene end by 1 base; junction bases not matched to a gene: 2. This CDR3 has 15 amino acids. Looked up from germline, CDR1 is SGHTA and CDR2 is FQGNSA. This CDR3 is CASSLDRGGNTEAFF. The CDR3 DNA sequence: TGTGCCAGCAGCTTAGACAGGGGGGGGAACACTGAAGCTTTCTTT.

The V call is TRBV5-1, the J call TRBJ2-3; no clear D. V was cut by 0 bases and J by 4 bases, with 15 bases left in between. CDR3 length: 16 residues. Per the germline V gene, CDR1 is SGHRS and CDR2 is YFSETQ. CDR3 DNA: TGCGCCAGCAGCTTGGAGCTAGTTGGAGTCGCAGATACGCAGTATTTT. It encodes CASSLELVGVADTQYF.

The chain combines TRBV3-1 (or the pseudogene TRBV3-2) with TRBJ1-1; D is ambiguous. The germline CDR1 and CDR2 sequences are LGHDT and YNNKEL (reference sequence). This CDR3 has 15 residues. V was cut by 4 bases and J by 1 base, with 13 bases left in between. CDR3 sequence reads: CASSLTPGSNTEAFF. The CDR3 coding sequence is TGTGCCAGCAGCCTGACCCCGGGGTCGAACACTGAAGCTTTCTTT.